The sequence of this T cell receptor (beta chain) was determined in a study of human T cells and chemical hapten exposure. About the research overall: Weekly scalp doses of diphenylcyclopropenone were given to patients during the roughly 23-week study.

The junction had 10 bases not matched to a gene; V was cut back by 7 bases and J by 1 base. This CDR3 comprises 16 residues. This clonotype has just a few counts. Antigen specificity is unknown. Time point of the sample: patch test 2, 6 weeks after DPC sensitization. As for treatment: therapeutic diphenylcyclopropenone sensitization with weekly scalp DPC. Study-wide findings and caveats: Expanded TCRs showed more large CDR3 clusters than pre-sensitization or healthy control sets.

Each CDR3 protein gets one entry after TCRdb re-called the RACE reads with MiXCR. The sample comprises nearly 95,000 distinct CDR3 sequences, approximately 10% of which are singletons, and under 2.5% rests with the top ten. The chain has TRBV12-3 or TRBV12-4 and TRBJ2-4, with 7 bases identical to TRBD2. This sequence originates from a man in his forties with alopecia areata. Some clones in this sample may be carry-over from other donors' samples. The input for sequencing was whole blood, taken in connection with sensitization to the hapten diphenylcyclopropenone (DPC). The DNA of the CDR3 is TGTGCCAGCACTCCCGGGGAGGGGACGGCCAAAAACATTCAGTACTTC. It translates to CASTPGEGTAKNIQYF.